The sequence of this TCR beta chain was determined in a study of OX40 agonist ivuxolimab in advanced cancers. Study background: Every 2 weeks, patients received ivuxolimab intravenously, dosed at 0.01 to 10 mg/kg.

Method: immunoSEQ multiplex PCR; TCRdb's copy keeps in-frame clones and lacks some. The top ten clones hold 2% to 2.5% of a sample with tens of thousands of clones, around 83% of them seen once. If patients had autoimmune disease history or systemic immunosuppression, they were excluded. Germline values: CDR1 SGHDT, CDR2 YYEEEE. Trimming shortened V by 1 base and J by 4 bases, and 15 bases separated the two germline ends. CDR3 length: 16 amino acids. This chain links TRBV5-6 with TRBJ1-5; unclear D gene. Sequencing was performed on CD4+ or CD8+ T cells sorted from blood, taken in a trial of the OX40 agonist ivuxolimab. The TCR originated in an adult with an advanced solid tumor such as melanoma, head and neck, liver or kidney cancer. The chain's CDR3 is CASSLYYGRGNQPQHF. In DNA form, the CDR3 reads TGTGCCAGCAGCTTGTATTACGGGCGGGGAAATCAGCCCCAGCATTTT.